This T cell receptor (beta chain) was sequenced during a study of shared clonotypes between healthy human individuals. General study points: Naive CD4 clonotypes overlapped across a handful of donors at approximately 5.3%.

In regard to this clone: The antigen is undetermined.

The V gene's germline CDR1 is MNHNY and CDR2 SVGAGI (reference sequence). V gave up 6 bases and J gave up 6 bases, with 14 bases separating them. This CDR3 is 13 amino acids long. Deep was the level at which the assay was run. The data were produced by immunoSEQ multiplex PCR, yet TCRdb's version contains in-frame clones alone and is incomplete. The repertoire includes about a million clones, about 75% of them detected once, and roughly 1.5% sits in the top ten. Healthy HIV-negative adults with no recent acute infections or vaccinations were recruited as donors. The investigators split CD4+ cells into a CD45RA+ naive subset and a CD45RA-negative memory subset.

The sequenced material came from memory CD4+ T cells sorted from blood. Regarding subset: CD45RA-negative fraction. The clonotype comes from a man younger than 35 in good health. The chain joins TRBV6-6 to TRBJ2-5; the D gene is possibly TRBD2 (6 bases). The CDR3 DNA sequence: TGTGCCAGCAGGGGGGGTGAGGTCAAGACCCAGTACTTC. As protein: CASRGGEVKTQYF.